These T cell receptor beta chains were read from a single sample in a study of control samples from healthy donors and cancer patients. Clones were read by immunoSEQ multiplex PCR, and TCRdb kept only the in-frame ones, dropping some. The sample holds around 76,000 clones, 85% to 95% seen once. The specimen sequenced was blood. The receptor set was obtained from a woman aged 40 to 49 in good health. Both conserved end residues are part of each CDR3. The order of the fields is V gene, CDR3 length, clone size, J gene, D gene, CDR3 DNA, CDR3 protein. D genes are given only for firm matches. Expanded clones are given a class, and other clones once, few, many or no size at all.

TRBV19,15,NA,TRBJ1-6,NA,TGTGCCAGTAGTACAGGGAGCTCCTATAATTCACCCCTCCACTTT,CASSTGSSYNSPLHF
TRBV9,16,NA,TRBJ2-1,TRBD2,TGTGCCAGCAGCGTAGCTACGCGGGGGGGCCCCCATGAGCAGTTCTTC,CASSVATRGGPHEQFF
TRBV5-1,13,NA,TRBJ1-6,NA,TGCGCCAGCAGCTTGATGAATAATTCACCCCTCCACTTT,CASSLMNNSPLHF
TRBV5-1,17,NA,TRBJ1-2,NA,TGCGCCAGCAGCTTGGCCAATGTACAGGACGCGAATTATGGCTACACCTTC,CASSLANVQDANYGYTF
TRBV6-1,16,NA,TRBJ1-1,NA,TGTGCCAGCAGTGGCCAAGAAGGGATAGGAGTCACTGAAGCTTTCTTT,CASSGQEGIGVTEAFF
TRBV5-1,14,NA,TRBJ2-1,TRBD2,TGCGCCAGCAGCTTTATGGGGGGGTACAATGAGCAGTTCTTC,CASSFMGGYNEQFF
TRBV5-4,12,few,TRBJ2-7,NA,TGTGCCAGCAGCTTGTGGACTTACGAGCAGTACTTC,CASSLWTYEQYF
TRBV5-5,13,NA,TRBJ1-2,TRBD1,TGTGCCAGCAGCCCGGGACAGGGATTCGGCTACACCTTC,CASSPGQGFGYTF
TRBV30,17,NA,TRBJ2-6,TRBD1,TGTGCCTGGAGTGCAGGGGGCGTATACTCTGGGGCCAACGTCCTGACTTTC,CAWSAGGVYSGANVLTF
TRBV9,16,NA,TRBJ2-1,NA,TGTGCCAGCAGCCCAGGAGGGTGGAGCTCCTACAATGAGCAGTTCTTC,CASSPGGWSSYNEQFF
TRBV4-3,15,NA,TRBJ1-1,NA,TGCGCCAGCAGCCACGAGTGGATAATGAACACTGAAGCTTTCTTT,CASSHEWIMNTEAFF
TRBV19,14,NA,TRBJ2-1,TRBD2,TGTGCCAGTAGTATTGCGGGGGGTCCGACTGCGCAGTTCTTC,CASSIAGGPTAQFF
TRBV11-2,18,NA,TRBJ2-2,NA,TGTGCCAGCAGCTTCGGTTTATTCGGGACAACCGACACCGGGGAGCTGTTTTTT,CASSFGLFGTTDTGELFF
TRBV3-1/TRBV3-2,15,NA,TRBJ1-3,TRBD1,TGTGCCAGCAGCCAAGGCTCAGGGGGAGGAAACACCATATATTTT,CASSQGSGGGNTIYF
TRBV19,16,NA,TRBJ1-1,TRBD1,TGTGCCAGTAGATCCGGACAGGGGGCCCCGAACACTGAAGCTTTCTTT,CASRSGQGAPNTEAFF
TRBV3-1/TRBV3-2,16,NA,TRBJ1-5,TRBD1,TGTGCCAGCAGCCAAGATCCCCAGGGGGCTAATCAGCCCCAGCATTTT,CASSQDPQGANQPQHF
TRBV7-9,15,NA,TRBJ2-7,TRBD2,TGTGCCAGCAGCAAGACTAGCGGGGGGGCAACCGAGCAGTACTTC,CASSKTSGGATEQYF
TRBV20-1,12,NA,TRBJ2-5,TRBD2,TGCAGTGCTAGTGGGAGGGAAGAGACCCAGTACTTC,CSASGREETQYF
TRBV5-1,13,NA,TRBJ1-2,NA,TGCGCCAGCAGCCCCGACGGGGACTATGGCTACACCTTC,CASSPDGDYGYTF
TRBV5-4,14,NA,TRBJ2-7,TRBD1,TGTGCCAGCAGACCGACAGGGGGCTCCTACGAGCAGTACTTC,CASRPTGGSYEQYF
TRBV7-7,15,NA,TRBJ2-2,NA,TGTGCTAGCAGCTTAGACGGAATTACTTCCGGGGAGCTGTTTTTT,CASSLDGITSGELFF
TRBV18,14,NA,TRBJ2-6,NA,TGTGCCAGCTCACCAGTCTCTGGGGCCAACGTCCTGACTTTC,CASSPVSGANVLTF
TRBV18,16,NA,TRBJ1-1,NA,TGTGCCAGCTCACCAGGGGCCGGATGGATGGACACTGAAGCTTTCTTT,CASSPGAGWMDTEAFF
TRBV6-5,15,NA,TRBJ2-7,NA,TGTGCCAGCAGTAACGGCCAGGGTAGCTCCTACGAGCAGTACTTC,CASSNGQGSSYEQYF
TRBV5-4,14,NA,TRBJ1-2,TRBD1,TGTGCCAGCAGCTTGGGGGACAGGAGCCATGGCTACACCTTC,CASSLGDRSHGYTF
TRBV5-1,13,NA,TRBJ1-3,NA,TGCGCCAGCAGCCAAGTGGACGGAAACACCATATATTTT,CASSQVDGNTIYF
TRBV6-5,16,NA,TRBJ1-1,TRBD1,TGTGCCAGCAGTTACTTCCGGGACAGGGGGCCCACTGAAGCTTTCTTT,CASSYFRDRGPTEAFF
TRBV20-1,9,NA,TRBJ1-2,NA,TGCAGTGCCAAACATGGCTACACCTTC,CSAKHGYTF
TRBV27,17,NA,TRBJ2-2,TRBD2,TGTGCCAGCAGTCTGCTAGCGGGAGGGGGGAACACCGGGGAGCTGTTTTTT,CASSLLAGGGNTGELFF
TRBV2,12,NA,TRBJ2-2,NA,TGTGCCAGACGGGATTTCACCGGGGAGCTGTTTTTT,CARRDFTGELFF
TRBV4-2,16,NA,TRBJ2-1,TRBD2,TGTGCCAGCAGTCTCACCGGGACTAGCGGGAGAGGTGAGCAGTTCTTC,CASSLTGTSGRGEQFF
TRBV6-5,14,few,TRBJ1-1,TRBD1,TGTGCCAGCAGCAGGGGGCTCTCGAACACTGAAGCTTTCTTT,CASSRGLSNTEAFF
TRBV29-1,13,NA,TRBJ2-1,TRBD2,TGCAGCGCTACCGGGACTAGCTACAATGAGCAGTTCTTC,CSATGTSYNEQFF
TRBV11-2,15,NA,TRBJ1-4,NA,TGTGCCAGCAGCTTATACCCCCATGAGCAAGAAAAACTGTTTTTT,CASSLYPHEQEKLFF
TRBV7-9,15,NA,TRBJ2-1,NA,TGTGCCAGCAGCCAGGGAAGTCCCACCTACAATGAGCAGTTCTTC,CASSQGSPTYNEQFF
TRBV19,16,NA,TRBJ2-1,NA,TGTGCCAGTAGTATAGCCCGACAGTCCTTATACAATGAGCAGTTCTTC,CASSIARQSLYNEQFF
TRBV4-3,14,NA,TRBJ2-1,TRBD1,TGCGCCAGCAGCCAAGATTGGGGACAGGGCAGGAAGTTCTTC,CASSQDWGQGRKFF
TRBV6-5,15,NA,TRBJ2-1,NA,TGTGCCAGCAGTCTCGGGACACCACCCTACAATGAGCAGTTCTTC,CASSLGTPPYNEQFF
TRBV5-6,13,NA,TRBJ2-7,TRBD2,TGTGCCAGCAGCCCTAGCGGCTCCTACGAGCAGTACTTC,CASSPSGSYEQYF
TRBV7-8,16,NA,TRBJ2-3,TRBD2,TGTGCCAGCAGCTTCCTTAGCGGGAGGGGAACAGATACGCAGTATTTT,CASSFLSGRGTDTQYF
TRBV6-1,13,NA,TRBJ1-2,NA,TGTGCCAGCAGTGATGACAGGCCCTATGGCTACACCTTC,CASSDDRPYGYTF
TRBV2,13,NA,TRBJ1-5,NA,TGTGCCAGCACCAACGTGGTGAATCAGCCCCAGCATTTT,CASTNVVNQPQHF
TRBV20-1,13,NA,TRBJ1-5,NA,TGCAGTGCTAGTGTCGGATCCAATCAGCCCCAGCATTTT,CSASVGSNQPQHF
TRBV19,16,NA,TRBJ2-2,TRBD1,TGTGCCAGTACCCCGGACAGGGGAGTATCCACCGGGGAGCTGTTTTTT,CASTPDRGVSTGELFF
TRBV11-2,16,NA,TRBJ2-7,NA,TGTGCCAGCAGCTCCCCAATTGGGGGCCCCCTCTACGAGCAGTACTTC,CASSSPIGGPLYEQYF